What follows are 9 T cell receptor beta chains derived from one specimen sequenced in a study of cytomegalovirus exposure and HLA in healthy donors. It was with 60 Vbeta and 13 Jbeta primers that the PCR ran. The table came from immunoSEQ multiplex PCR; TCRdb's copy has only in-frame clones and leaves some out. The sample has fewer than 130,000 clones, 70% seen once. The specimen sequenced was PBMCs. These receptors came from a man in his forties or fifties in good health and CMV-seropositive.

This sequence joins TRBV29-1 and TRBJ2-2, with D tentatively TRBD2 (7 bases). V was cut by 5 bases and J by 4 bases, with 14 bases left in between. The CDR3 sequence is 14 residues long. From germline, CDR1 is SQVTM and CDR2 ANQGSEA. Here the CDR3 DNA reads TGCAGCGTTAAGGGGGGGGCGGGCACCGGGGAGCTGTTTTTT. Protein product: CSVKGGAGTGELFF.

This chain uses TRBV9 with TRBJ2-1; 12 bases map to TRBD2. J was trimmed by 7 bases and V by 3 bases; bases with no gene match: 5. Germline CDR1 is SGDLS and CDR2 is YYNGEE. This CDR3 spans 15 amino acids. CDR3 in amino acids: CASSASGRAGNEQFF. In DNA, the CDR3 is TGTGCCAGCAGCGCTAGCGGGAGGGCCGGGAATGAGCAGTTCTTC.

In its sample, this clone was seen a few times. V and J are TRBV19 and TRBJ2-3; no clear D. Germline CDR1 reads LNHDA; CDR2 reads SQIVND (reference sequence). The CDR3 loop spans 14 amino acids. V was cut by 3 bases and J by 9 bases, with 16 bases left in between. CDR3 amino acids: CASSIQLSELTQYF. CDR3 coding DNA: TGTGCCAGTAGTATTCAACTATCTGAGCTGACGCAGTATTTT. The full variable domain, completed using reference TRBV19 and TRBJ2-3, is DGGITQSPKYLFRKEGQNVTLSCEQNLNHDAMYWYRQDPGQGLRLIYYSQIVNDFQKGDIAEGYSVSREKKESFPLTVTSAQKNPTAFYLCASSIQLSELTQYFGPGTRLTVL.

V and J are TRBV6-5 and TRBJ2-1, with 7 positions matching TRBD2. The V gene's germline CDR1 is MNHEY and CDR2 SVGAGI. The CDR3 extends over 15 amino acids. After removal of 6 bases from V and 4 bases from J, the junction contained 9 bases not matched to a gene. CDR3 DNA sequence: TGTGCCAGCAGCAAATTAGCGGGCCTTTACAATGAGCAGTTCTTC. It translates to CASSKLAGLYNEQFF.

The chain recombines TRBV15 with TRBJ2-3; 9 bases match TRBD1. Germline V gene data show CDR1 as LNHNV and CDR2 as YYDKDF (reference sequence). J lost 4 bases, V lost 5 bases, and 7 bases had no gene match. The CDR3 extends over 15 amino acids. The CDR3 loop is CATSWGQGSADTQYF. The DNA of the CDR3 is TGTGCCACCAGCTGGGGACAGGGTAGCGCAGATACGCAGTATTTT.

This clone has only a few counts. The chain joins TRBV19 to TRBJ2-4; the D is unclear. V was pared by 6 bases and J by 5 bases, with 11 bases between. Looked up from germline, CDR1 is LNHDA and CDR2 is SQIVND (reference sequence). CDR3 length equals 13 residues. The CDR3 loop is CASSFQVQNIQYF. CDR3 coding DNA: TGTGCCAGTAGCTTCCAGGTTCAAAACATTCAGTACTTC.

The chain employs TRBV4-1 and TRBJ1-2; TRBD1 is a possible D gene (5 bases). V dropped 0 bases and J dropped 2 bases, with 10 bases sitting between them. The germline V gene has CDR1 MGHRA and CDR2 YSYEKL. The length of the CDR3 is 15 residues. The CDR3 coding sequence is TGCGCCAGCAGCCAAGACAGGAGACAGAACTATGGCTACACCTTC. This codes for CASSQDRRQNYGYTF.

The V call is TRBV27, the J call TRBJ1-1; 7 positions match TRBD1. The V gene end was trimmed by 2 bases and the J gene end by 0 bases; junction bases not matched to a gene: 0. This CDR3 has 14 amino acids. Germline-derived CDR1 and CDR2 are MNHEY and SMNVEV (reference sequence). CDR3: CASSLGTVNTEAFF. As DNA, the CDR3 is TGTGCCAGCAGTTTAGGGACAGTGAACACTGAAGCTTTCTTT.

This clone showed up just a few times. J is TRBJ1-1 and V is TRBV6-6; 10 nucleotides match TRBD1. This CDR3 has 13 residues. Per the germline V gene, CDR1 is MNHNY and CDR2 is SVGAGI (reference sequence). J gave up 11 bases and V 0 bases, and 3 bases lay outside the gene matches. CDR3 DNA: TGTGCCAGCAGTTACTCGGGGGACAGGGGTGCTTTCTTT. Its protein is CASSYSGDRGAFF.